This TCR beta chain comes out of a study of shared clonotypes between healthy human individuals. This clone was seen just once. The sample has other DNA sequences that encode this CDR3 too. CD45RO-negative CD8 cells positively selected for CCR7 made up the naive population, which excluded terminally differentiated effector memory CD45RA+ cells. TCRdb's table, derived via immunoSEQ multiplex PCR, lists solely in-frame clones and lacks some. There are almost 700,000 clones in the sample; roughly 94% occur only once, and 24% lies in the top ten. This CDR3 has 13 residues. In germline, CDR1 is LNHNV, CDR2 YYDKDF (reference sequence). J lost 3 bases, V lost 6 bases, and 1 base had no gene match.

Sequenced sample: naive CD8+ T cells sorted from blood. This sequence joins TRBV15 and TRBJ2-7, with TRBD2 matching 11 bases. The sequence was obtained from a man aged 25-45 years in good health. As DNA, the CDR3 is TGTGCCACCAGGACTAGCGGGAACTACGAGCAGTACTTC. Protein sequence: CATRTSGNYEQYF.